This T cell receptor beta chain was found in a study of follicular helper T cells after annual influenza vaccination. Study-level points and caveats: ICOS+CD38+ cTfh clonality tracked population frequency, and its change tracked circulating plasmablast change. Recurrent ICOS+CD38+ cTfh clonotypes included tetramer and AIM influenza-specific ones.

The CDR3 totals 16 residues. Germline V lookup: CDR1 WSHSY, CDR2 SAAADI. V gave up 2 bases and J gave up 0 bases, with 14 bases separating them. A note on this clone: Its specificity is not known.

Generated by immunoSEQ multiplex PCR, the TCRdb table keeps only in-frame clones and is missing some. The table lists just over 7,000 clones, roughly 88% of them singletons, with about 1.6% in the top ten. The time point is: 2015-2016 season, 7 days after influenza vaccination. ICOS+CD38+ and ICOS-CD38- fractions were sorted from non-naive CD4+CXCR5+PD-1+ cells. The V and J genes are TRBV10-2 and TRBJ2-7; the D call may be TRBD1 or TRBD2 (5 bases each). This receptor was obtained from an adult who received the influenza vaccine. The sequences come from CXCR5+ CD38- circulating T follicular helper cells from blood, collected 7 days after influenza vaccination. Subset given: circulating Tfh, non-naive CD4+CXCR5+PD-1+ (ICOS+CD38+ or ICOS-CD38-). CDR3 protein: CASSEPGTHYSYEQYF. The CDR3 bases are TGCGCCAGCAGTGAGCCCGGGACCCATTACTCCTACGAGCAGTACTTC.